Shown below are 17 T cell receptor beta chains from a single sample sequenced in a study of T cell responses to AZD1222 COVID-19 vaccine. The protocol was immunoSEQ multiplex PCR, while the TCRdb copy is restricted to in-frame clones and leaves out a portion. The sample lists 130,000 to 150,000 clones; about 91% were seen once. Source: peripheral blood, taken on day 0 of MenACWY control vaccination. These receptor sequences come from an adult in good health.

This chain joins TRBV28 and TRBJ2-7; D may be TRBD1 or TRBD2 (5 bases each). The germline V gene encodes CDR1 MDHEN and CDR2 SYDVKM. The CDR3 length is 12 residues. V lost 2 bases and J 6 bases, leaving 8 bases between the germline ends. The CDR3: CASSLMRGEQYF. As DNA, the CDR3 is TGTGCCAGCAGTTTAATGAGGGGCGAGCAGTACTTC.

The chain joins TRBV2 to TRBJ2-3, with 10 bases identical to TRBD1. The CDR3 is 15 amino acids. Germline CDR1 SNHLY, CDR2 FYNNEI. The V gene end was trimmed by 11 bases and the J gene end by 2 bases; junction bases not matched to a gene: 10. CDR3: CAGGRDRGYTDTQYF. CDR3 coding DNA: TGTGCCGGGGGTCGGGACAGGGGATACACAGATACGCAGTATTTT.

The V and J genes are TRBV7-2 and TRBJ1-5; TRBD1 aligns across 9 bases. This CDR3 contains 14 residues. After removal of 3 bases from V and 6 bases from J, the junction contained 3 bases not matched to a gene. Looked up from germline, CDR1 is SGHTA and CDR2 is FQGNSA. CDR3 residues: CASSFTGGSQPQHF. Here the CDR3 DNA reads TGTGCCAGCAGCTTCACAGGGGGCAGTCAGCCCCAGCATTTT. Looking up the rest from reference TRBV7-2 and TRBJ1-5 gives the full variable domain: GAGVSQSPSNKVTEKGKDVELRCDPISGHTALYWYRQSLGQGLEFLIYFQGNSAPDKSGLPSDRFSAERTGGSVSTLTIQRTQQEDSAVYLCASSFTGGSQPQHFGDGTRLSIL.

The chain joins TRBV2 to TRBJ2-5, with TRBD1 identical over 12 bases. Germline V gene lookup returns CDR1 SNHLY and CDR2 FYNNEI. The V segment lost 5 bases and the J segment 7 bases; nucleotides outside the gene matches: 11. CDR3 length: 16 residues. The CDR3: CASSSHARDRGPTQYF. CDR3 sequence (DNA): TGTGCCAGCAGTTCCCACGCCCGGGACAGGGGGCCGACCCAGTACTTC.

This CDR3 reads CAISEFQGPYEQYF. DNA of the CDR3: TGTGCCATCAGTGAGTTTCAGGGACCCTACGAGCAGTACTTC. V and J are TRBV10-3 and TRBJ2-7; D tentatively reads TRBD1 or TRBD2 (5 bases each). Germline loops: CDR1 ENHRY, CDR2 SYGVKD. The CDR3 loop spans 14 amino acids. V was pared by 1 base and J by 2 bases, with 9 bases between.

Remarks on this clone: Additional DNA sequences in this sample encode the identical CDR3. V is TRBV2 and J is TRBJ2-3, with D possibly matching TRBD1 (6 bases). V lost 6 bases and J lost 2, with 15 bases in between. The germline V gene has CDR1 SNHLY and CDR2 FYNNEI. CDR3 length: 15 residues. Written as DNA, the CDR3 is TGTGCCAGCAGGACCCGGGACATCTACACAGATACGCAGTATTTT. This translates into CASRTRDIYTDTQYF.

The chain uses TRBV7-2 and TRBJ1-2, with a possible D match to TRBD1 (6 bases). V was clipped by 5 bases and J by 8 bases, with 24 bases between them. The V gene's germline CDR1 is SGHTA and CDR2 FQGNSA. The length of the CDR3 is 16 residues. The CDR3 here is CASSLYRALGGRGYTF. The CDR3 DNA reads TGTGCCAGCAGCCTTTACCGGGCGCTAGGGGGGCGCGGCTACACCTTC.

CDR3 sequence: CASSPDRRYEQYF. The CDR3 DNA reads TGTGCCAGCAGCCCGGACAGGCGCTACGAGCAGTACTTC. The V call is TRBV14, the J call TRBJ2-7, with 7 bases aligning to TRBD1. The CDR3 totals 13 residues. V was clipped by 4 bases and J by 3 bases; unmatched bases: 3. From germline, CDR1 is SGHDN and CDR2 FVKESK.

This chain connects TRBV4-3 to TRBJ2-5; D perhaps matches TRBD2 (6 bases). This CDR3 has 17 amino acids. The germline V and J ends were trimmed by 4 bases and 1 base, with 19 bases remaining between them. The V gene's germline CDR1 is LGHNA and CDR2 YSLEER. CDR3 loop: CASSPWSGREFQETQYF. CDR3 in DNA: TGCGCCAGCAGCCCCTGGTCCGGGCGGGAATTCCAAGAGACCCAGTACTTC.

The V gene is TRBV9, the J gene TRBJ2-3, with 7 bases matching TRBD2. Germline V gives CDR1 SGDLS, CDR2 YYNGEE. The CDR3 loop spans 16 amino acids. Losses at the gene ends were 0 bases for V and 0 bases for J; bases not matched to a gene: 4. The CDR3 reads CASSVDPGGSTDTQYF. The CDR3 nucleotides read TGTGCCAGCAGCGTAGACCCGGGGGGAAGCACAGATACGCAGTATTTT. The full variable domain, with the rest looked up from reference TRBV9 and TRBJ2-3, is DSGVTQTPKHLITATGQRVTLRCSPRSGDLSVYWYQQSLDQGLQFLIQYYNGEERAKGNILERFSAQQFPDLHSELNLSSLELGDSALYFCASSVDPGGSTDTQYFGPGTRLTVL.

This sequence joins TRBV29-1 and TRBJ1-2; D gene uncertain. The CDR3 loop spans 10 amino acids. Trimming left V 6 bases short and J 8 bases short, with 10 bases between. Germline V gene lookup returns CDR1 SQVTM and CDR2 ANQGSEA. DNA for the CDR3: TGCAGCGTGGAGGCAGAGGGCTACACCTTC. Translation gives CSVEAEGYTF.

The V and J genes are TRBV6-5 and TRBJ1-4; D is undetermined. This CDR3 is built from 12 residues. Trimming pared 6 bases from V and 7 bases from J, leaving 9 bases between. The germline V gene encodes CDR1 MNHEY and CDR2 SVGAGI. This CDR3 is CASRGFFEKLFF. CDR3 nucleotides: TGTGCCAGCAGGGGGTTTTTTGAAAAACTGTTTTTT.

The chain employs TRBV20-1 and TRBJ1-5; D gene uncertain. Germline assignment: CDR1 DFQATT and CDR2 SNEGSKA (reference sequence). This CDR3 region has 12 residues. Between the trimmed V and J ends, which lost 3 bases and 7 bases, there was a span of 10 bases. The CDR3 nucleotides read TGCAGTGCTAGTCTCCCGGGGCAGCCCCAGCATTTT. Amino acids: CSASLPGQPQHF.

The CDR3 nucleotides are TGTGCCTGGAGTCGGGGGACACAGGAGACCCAGTACTTC. Translating gives CAWSRGTQETQYF. The V call is TRBV30, the J call TRBJ2-5; the D gene could be TRBD1 or TRBD2 (6 bases each). The CDR3 has 13 amino acids. Germline V gene sequence: CDR1 GTSNPN, CDR2 SVGIG (reference sequence). V was clipped by 2 bases and J by 5 bases, with 12 bases between them. Looking up the rest from reference TRBV30 and TRBJ2-5 gives the full variable domain: SQTIHQWPATLVQPVGSPLSLECTVEGTSNPNLYWYRQAAGRGLQLLFYSVGIGQISSEVPQNLSASRPQDRQFILSSKKLLLSDSGFYLCAWSRGTQETQYFGPGTRLLVL.

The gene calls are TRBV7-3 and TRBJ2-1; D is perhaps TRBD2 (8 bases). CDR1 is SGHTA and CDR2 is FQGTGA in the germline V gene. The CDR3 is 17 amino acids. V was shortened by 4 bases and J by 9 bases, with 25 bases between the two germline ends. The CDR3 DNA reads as TGTGCCAGCAGCTCGTCATTACTAGCGGCCCAGGGGGGTGAGCAGTTCTTC. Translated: CASSSSLLAAQGGEQFF.

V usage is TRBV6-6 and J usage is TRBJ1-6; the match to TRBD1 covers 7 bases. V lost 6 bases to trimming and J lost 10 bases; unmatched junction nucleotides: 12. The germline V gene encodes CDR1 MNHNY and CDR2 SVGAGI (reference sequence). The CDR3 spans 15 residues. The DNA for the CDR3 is TGTGCCAGCAGCCCCATACGGACAGGCGCATCACCCCTCCACTTT. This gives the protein CASSPIRTGASPLHF.

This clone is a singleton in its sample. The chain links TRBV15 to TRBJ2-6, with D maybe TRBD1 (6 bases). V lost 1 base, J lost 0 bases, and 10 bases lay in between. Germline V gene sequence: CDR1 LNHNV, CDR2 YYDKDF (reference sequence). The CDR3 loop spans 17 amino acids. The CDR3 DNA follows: TGTGCCACCAGCAGAGGCCAGGGGAGCTCTGGGGCCAACGTCCTGACTTTC. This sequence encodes CATSRGQGSSGANVLTF. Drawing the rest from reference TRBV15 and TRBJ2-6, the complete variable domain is DAMVIQNPRYQVTQFGKPVTLSCSQTLNHNVMYWYQQKSSQAPKLLFHYYDKDFNNEADTPDNFQSRRPNTSFCFLDIRSPGLGDTAMYLCATSRGQGSSGANVLTFGAGSRLTVL.